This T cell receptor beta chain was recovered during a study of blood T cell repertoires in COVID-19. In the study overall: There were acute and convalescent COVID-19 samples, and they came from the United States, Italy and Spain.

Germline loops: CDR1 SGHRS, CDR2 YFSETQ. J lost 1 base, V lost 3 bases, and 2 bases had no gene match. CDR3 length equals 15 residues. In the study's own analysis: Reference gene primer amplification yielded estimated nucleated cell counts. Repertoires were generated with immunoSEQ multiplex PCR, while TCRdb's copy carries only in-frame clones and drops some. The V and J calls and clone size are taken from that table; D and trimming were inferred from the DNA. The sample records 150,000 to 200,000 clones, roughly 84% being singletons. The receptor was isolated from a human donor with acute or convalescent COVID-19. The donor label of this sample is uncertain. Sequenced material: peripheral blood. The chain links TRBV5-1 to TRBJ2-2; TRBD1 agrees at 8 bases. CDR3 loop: CASSWGTGNTGELFF. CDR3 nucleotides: TGCGCCAGCAGCTGGGGGACAGGGAACACCGGGGAGCTGTTTTTT.